The 27 T cell receptor beta chains given below trace back to one sample, sequenced in a study of identical twins. MiXCR, applied by TCRdb to the 5' RACE reads, yields one record per CDR3 protein. The sample holds about 240,000 distinct CDR3 sequences; 8% to 11% are singletons and the top ten take 10%. Specimen: memory T cells sorted from blood. These receptor sequences come from a man aged 45 to 65 in good health.

The chain links TRBV11-2 to TRBJ1-4; 10 nucleotides agree with TRBD1. Germline V lookup: CDR1 SGHAT, CDR2 FQNNGV. The CDR3 consists of 17 residues. With 5 bases clipped from V and 0 bases from J, the junction kept 6 bases outside the gene matches. As DNA, the CDR3 is TGTGCCAGCAGCAGCCGGGACAGGGGTCCAACTAATGAAAAACTGTTTTTT. This codes for CASSSRDRGPTNEKLFF. Supplemented by reference TRBV11-2 and TRBJ1-4, the full variable domain reads EAGVAQSPRYKIIEKRQSVAFWCNPISGHATLYWYQQILGQGPKLLIQFQNNGVVDDSQLPKDRFSAERLKGVDSTLKIQPAKLEDSAVYLCASSSRDRGPTNEKLFFGSGTQLSVL.

The chain employs TRBV27 and TRBJ1-5; D not resolved. This CDR3 has 13 amino acids. Germline CDR1 is MNHEY and CDR2 is SMNVEV (reference sequence). The ends were cut back, 0 bases at V and 4 bases at J, with 4 bases in the middle. CDR3 in DNA: TGTGCCAGCAGTTTATCTAAAAATCAGCCCCAGCATTTT. Translating it yields CASSLSKNQPQHF.

This clonotype appeared many times. This chain joins TRBV7-2 and TRBJ2-2; TRBD2 matches at 11 bases. V trimming: 1 base; J trimming: 4 bases; junction bases outside the gene matches: 5. Looked up from germline, CDR1 is SGHTA and CDR2 is FQGNSA. The length of the CDR3 is 17 residues. The CDR3 coding sequence is TGTGCCAGCAGCTTAGTTTCGCTAGCGGGAGGCACCGGGGAGCTGTTTTTT. Its translation is CASSLVSLAGGTGELFF. Together with reference TRBV7-2 and TRBJ2-2, the CDR3 gives the full variable domain: GAGVSQSPSNKVTEKGKDVELRCDPISGHTALYWYRQSLGQGLEFLIYFQGNSAPDKSGLPSDRFSAERTGGSVSTLTIQRTQQEDSAVYLCASSLVSLAGGTGELFFGEGSRLTVL.

This clonotype was recorded at least ten times. The chain combines TRBV5-1 with TRBJ1-1; D call uncertain. This CDR3 has 14 residues. From germline, CDR1 is SGHRS and CDR2 YFSETQ. The V end was cut by 0 bases, the J end by 0 bases, with 6 bases between. The CDR3 loop reads CASSLGRVNTEAFF. The CDR3 coding sequence is TGCGCCAGCAGCTTGGGGAGAGTGAACACTGAAGCTTTCTTT. Drawing the rest from reference TRBV5-1 and TRBJ1-1, the complete variable domain is KAGVTQTPRYLIKTRGQQVTLSCSPISGHRSVSWYQQTPGQGLQFLFEYFSETQRNKGNFPGRFSGRQFSNSRSEMNVSTLELGDSALYLCASSLGRVNTEAFFGQGTRLTVV.

This clonotype has at least ten counts. V gene TRBV20-1 combines with J gene TRBJ2-5; D is tentatively TRBD1 or TRBD2 (5 bases each). In germline, CDR1 is DFQATT, CDR2 SNEGSKA (reference sequence). CDR3 length: 14 residues. V dropped 5 bases and J dropped 5 bases, with 18 bases sitting between them. The CDR3 DNA reads as TGCAGTGCTCGCTGGGACGGTTCCTGGGAGACCCAGTACTTC. Translating it yields CSARWDGSWETQYF.

The rearrangement uses TRBV28 and TRBJ2-7; no clear D gene. Looked up from germline, CDR1 is MDHEN and CDR2 is SYDVKM. CDR3 length: 15 residues. V lost 4 bases, J lost 4 bases, and 17 bases lay in between. CDR3 nucleotide sequence: TGTGCCAGCAGTTCAAGGAGAACCCTAAGTTACGAGCAGTACTTC. Amino acid sequence: CASSSRRTLSYEQYF.

The sample holds one count of this clonotype. The J gene is TRBJ2-7, the V gene TRBV11-2; TRBD2 might be the D (5 bases). Germline values: CDR1 SGHAT, CDR2 FQNNGV. The ends were cut back, 5 bases at V and 0 bases at J, with 8 bases in the middle. The CDR3 has 13 residues. This chain's CDR3 is CASSNGNSYEQYF. CDR3 nucleotides: TGTGCCAGCAGCAACGGGAACTCCTACGAGCAGTACTTC.

This clonotype was seen many times. J is TRBJ2-3 and V is TRBV6-2 or TRBV6-3, with TRBD1 matching over 7 bases. Germline V lookup: CDR1 MNHEY, CDR2 SVGEGT. Trimming took 5 bases from V and 0 from J; bases not matched to a gene: 2. The CDR3 spans 14 residues. This chain's CDR3 is CASSGTASTDTQYF. CDR3 in DNA: TGTGCCAGCAGTGGGACAGCCAGCACAGATACGCAGTATTTT.

This clonotype was counted many times. This rearrangement joins TRBV4-2 to TRBJ2-6; D gene uncertain. The germline CDR1 and CDR2 sequences are LGHNA and YNFKEQ. The CDR3 contains 16 residues. The ends were cut back, 4 bases at V and 4 bases at J, with 14 bases in the middle. The CDR3 loop is CASSPFKSAGANVLTF. The CDR3 nucleotides are TGTGCCAGCAGCCCTTTCAAATCGGCGGGGGCCAACGTCCTGACTTTC.

This clonotype was counted between two and nine times. This chain joins TRBV28 and TRBJ2-1; 8 bases match TRBD2. From germline, CDR1 is MDHEN and CDR2 SYDVKM. V gave up 5 bases and J gave up 4 bases; unmatched junction bases: 7. The CDR3 is 15 amino acids. This CDR3 is CASSVSGRLYNEQFF. The CDR3 bases are TGTGCCAGCAGTGTCAGCGGGAGACTATACAATGAGCAGTTCTTC.

Notes on this clonotype: Since the CDR3 does not end with the conserved phenylalanine or tryptophan, this likely comes from a read error. Because the CDR3's place on the DNA is in doubt, the DNA is left out and the CDR3 is given as listed by TCRdb. The chain carries TRBV15 and TRBJ1-2. Germline CDR1 and CDR2: LNHNV and YYDKDF (reference sequence). The CDR3 region is 12 residues in length, termini included. The CDR3 sequence: CATSRDGLNGRL.

This chain uses TRBV3-1 with TRBJ2-2; 9 nucleotides line up with TRBD2. The CDR3 is made up of 17 amino acids. Per germline, CDR1 LGHDT and CDR2 YNNKEL (reference sequence). Trimming cost V 4 bases and J 4 bases; bases outside gene matches: 10. For the CDR3, the DNA is TGTGCCAGCAGCCGAGAGGCGGGAGGGTCTGGCACCGGGGAGCTGTTTTTT. It specifies CASSREAGGSGTGELFF.

This clonotype was seen ten or more times. The chain employs TRBV6-2 or TRBV6-3 and TRBJ2-7, with D tentatively TRBD1 (5 bases). Germline V CDR1 and CDR2: MNHEY, SVGEGT. V was shortened by 3 bases and J by 3 bases, with 15 bases between the two germline ends. This CDR3 is built from 15 residues. CDR3 region: CASSYQKQAFYEQYF. For the CDR3, the DNA is TGTGCCAGCAGTTATCAGAAACAGGCGTTCTACGAGCAGTACTTC.

This clonotype showed up many times. The rearrangement links TRBV7-9 to TRBJ2-5, with TRBD1 identical over 9 bases. The CDR3 is 15 residues long. J was trimmed by 6 bases and V by 3 bases; bases with no gene match: 8. Germline CDR1 reads SEHNR; CDR2 reads FQNEAQ (reference sequence). The CDR3 loop reads CASSFTGTGFQTQYF. CDR3 DNA sequence: TGTGCCAGCAGCTTTACCGGGACAGGGTTTCAGACCCAGTACTTC.

This clonotype was observed a handful of times. V gene TRBV7-2 combines with J gene TRBJ2-7; D not certain. The V end lost 5 bases, the J end lost 0 bases, and 11 bases lay between the germline ends. CDR3 size: 14 residues. Germline assignment: CDR1 SGHTA and CDR2 FQGNSA. The CDR3: CASSKRLGSYEQYF. DNA for the CDR3: TGTGCCAGCAGCAAACGGCTAGGCTCCTACGAGCAGTACTTC.

The V gene is TRBV30, the J gene TRBJ2-7; D not certain. CDR3 length: 13 residues. Germline lookup yields CDR1 GTSNPN and CDR2 SVGIG (reference sequence). The V gene lost 0 bases and the J gene lost 6 bases, with 12 bases spanning the gap. CDR3 in amino acids: CAWSVLGTTEQYF. The CDR3 DNA reads as TGTGCCTGGAGTGTACTGGGAACAACCGAGCAGTACTTC.

This clonotype was picked up many times. The chain couples TRBV4-1 to TRBJ1-1; no clear D gene. There are 13 residues in the CDR3. CDR1 MGHRA and CDR2 YSYEKL come from the germline V gene. V was clipped by 0 bases and J by 11 bases, with 13 bases between them. The CDR3 region is CASSQDLRNSAFF. For the CDR3, the DNA is TGCGCCAGCAGCCAAGATCTCCGGAACTCGGCTTTCTTT.

This clonotype was seen more than once but under ten times. CDR3 in amino acids: CASSLRGGGGYTF. CDR3 nucleotide sequence: TGTGCCAGCAGCTTAAGGGGAGGTGGTGGCTACACCTTC. The rearrangement uses TRBV7-8 and TRBJ1-2, with D possibly TRBD1 on 5 matching bases. The CDR3 spans 13 residues. Trimming pared 2 bases from V and 7 bases from J, leaving 11 bases between. The germline V gene encodes CDR1 SGHVS and CDR2 FQNEAQ.

This clonotype was observed at least ten times. V usage is TRBV4-3 and J usage is TRBJ2-7; D is perhaps TRBD2 (6 bases). CDR3 length: 14 amino acids. Per the germline V gene, CDR1 is LGHNA and CDR2 is YSLEER. V was shortened by 3 bases and J by 0 bases, with 9 bases between the two germline ends. The CDR3 protein is CASSHGDSSYEQYF. Here the CDR3 DNA reads TGCGCCAGCAGCCACGGGGACTCCTCCTACGAGCAGTACTTC.

In this sample, this clonotype turned up a few times. The chain recombines TRBV5-1 with TRBJ2-2; TRBD2 is a possible D gene (5 bases). This CDR3 is 13 amino acids long. V lost 1 base and J lost 7, with 8 bases in between. Looked up from germline, CDR1 is SGHRS and CDR2 is YFSETQ. CDR3 coding DNA: TGCGCCAGCAGCTTGAACGGGGTCGGGGAGCTGTTTTTT. Protein product: CASSLNGVGELFF. The full variable domain, rest sourced from reference TRBV5-1 and TRBJ2-2, is KAGVTQTPRYLIKTRGQQVTLSCSPISGHRSVSWYQQTPGQGLQFLFEYFSETQRNKGNFPGRFSGRQFSNSRSEMNVSTLELGDSALYLCASSLNGVGELFFGEGSRLTVL.

This clonotype was seen at least ten times. The chain recombines TRBV7-9 with TRBJ1-1; D might be TRBD1 (5 bases). CDR1 SEHNR and CDR2 FQNEAQ come from the germline V gene (reference sequence). CDR3 length: 12 residues. Trimming removed 3 bases from V and 12 bases from J, with 14 bases in between. The chain's CDR3 is CASSLLGEETFF. The CDR3 bases are TGTGCCAGCAGCTTGCTAGGGGAGGAAACTTTCTTT.

This clonotype occurred many times. The chain links TRBV12-3 or TRBV12-4 to TRBJ2-3, with D uncertain. V was pared by 1 base and J by 7 bases, with 6 bases between. CDR3 length: 12 amino acids. The CDR3: CASSLVGNTQYF. DNA of the CDR3: TGTGCCAGCAGTTTAGTGGGTAATACGCAGTATTTT.

This clonotype appeared many times. This sequence joins TRBV3-1 and TRBJ2-1; 7 bases map to TRBD2. The germline V gene encodes CDR1 LGHDT and CDR2 YNNKEL (reference sequence). The CDR3 is 13 amino acids. With 3 bases clipped from V and 9 bases from J, the junction kept 5 bases outside the gene matches. CDR3 loop: CASSQYGGVEQFF. The DNA of the CDR3 is TGTGCCAGCAGCCAGTATGGGGGGGTTGAGCAGTTCTTC.

This clonotype occurred many times. The chain is built from TRBV12-3 or TRBV12-4 and TRBJ2-7; 9 bases match TRBD1. With V trimmed by 3 bases and J by 1 base, 7 bases remained unmatched. The CDR3 is 16 amino acids. CDR3 nucleotides: TGTGCCAGCAGTTTCAGGGGACAGGGCAGGTCCTACGAGCAGTACTTC. The encoded protein is CASSFRGQGRSYEQYF.

This clonotype came up a few times. This chain links TRBV12-3 or TRBV12-4 with TRBJ1-4, with a tentative D call TRBD1 (6 bases). V shed 7 bases and J shed 0 bases, with 9 bases lying between them. The CDR3 runs to 14 residues. The CDR3 region is CASTRTATNEKLFF. For the CDR3, the DNA is TGTGCCAGCACCAGGACAGCAACTAATGAAAAACTGTTTTTT.

This clonotype came up a few times. This chain links TRBV19 with TRBJ2-1; 9 bases line up with TRBD1. The V gene end was trimmed by 3 bases and the J gene end by 3 bases; junction bases not matched to a gene: 6. The V gene's germline CDR1 is LNHDA and CDR2 SQIVND (reference sequence). The CDR3 spans 16 residues. The CDR3 loop reads CASSIGDRVGYNEQFF. The CDR3 coding sequence is TGTGCCAGTAGTATCGGGGACAGGGTGGGCTACAATGAGCAGTTCTTC.

This clonotype was picked up a small number of times. The chain recombines TRBV20-1 with TRBJ2-1; 16 bases fit TRBD2. CDR1 DFQATT and CDR2 SNEGSKA come from the germline V gene (reference sequence). The CDR3 loop spans 16 amino acids. The J segment lost 7 bases and the V segment lost 6 bases, leaving 9 bases of the junction unmatched. This CDR3 reads CSAQGLAGGGKNEQFF. The CDR3 DNA sequence: TGCAGTGCCCAGGGACTAGCGGGAGGGGGCAAGAATGAGCAGTTCTTC.